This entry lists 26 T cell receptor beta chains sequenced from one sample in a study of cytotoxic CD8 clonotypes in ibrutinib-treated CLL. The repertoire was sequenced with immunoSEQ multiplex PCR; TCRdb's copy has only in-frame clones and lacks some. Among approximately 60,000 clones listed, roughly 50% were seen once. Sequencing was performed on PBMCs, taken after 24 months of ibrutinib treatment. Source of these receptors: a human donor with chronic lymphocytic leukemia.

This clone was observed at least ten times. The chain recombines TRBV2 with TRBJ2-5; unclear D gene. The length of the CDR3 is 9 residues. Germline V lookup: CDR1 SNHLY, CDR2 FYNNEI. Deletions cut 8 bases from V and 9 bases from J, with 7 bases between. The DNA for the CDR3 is TGTGCCAGCGATTTCTCCCAGTACTTC. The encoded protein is CASDFSQYF.

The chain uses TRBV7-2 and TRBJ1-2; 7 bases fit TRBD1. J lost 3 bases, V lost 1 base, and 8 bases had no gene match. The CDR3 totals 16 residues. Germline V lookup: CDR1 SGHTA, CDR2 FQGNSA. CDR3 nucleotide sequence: TGTGCCAGCAGCTTAGACCCCACAGGGGATGACTATGGCTACACCTTC. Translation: CASSLDPTGDDYGYTF.

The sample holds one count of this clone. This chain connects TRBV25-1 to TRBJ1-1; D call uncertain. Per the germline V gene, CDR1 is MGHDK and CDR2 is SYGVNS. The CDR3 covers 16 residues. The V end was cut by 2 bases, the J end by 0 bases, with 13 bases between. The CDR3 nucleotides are TGTGCCAGCAGTGAAGGGAACGGGCCCATGAACACTGAAGCTTTCTTT. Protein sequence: CASSEGNGPMNTEAFF.

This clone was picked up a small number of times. CDR3 in DNA: TGCGCCAGCAGCCAAGTAACGGGGCGGTACACTGAAGCTTTCTTT. As protein: CASSQVTGRYTEAFF. The chain uses TRBV4-1 and TRBJ1-1, with D perhaps matching TRBD1 (5 bases). V shed 1 base and J shed 3 bases, with 12 bases lying between them. This CDR3 comprises 15 residues. The germline V gene has CDR1 MGHRA and CDR2 YSYEKL.

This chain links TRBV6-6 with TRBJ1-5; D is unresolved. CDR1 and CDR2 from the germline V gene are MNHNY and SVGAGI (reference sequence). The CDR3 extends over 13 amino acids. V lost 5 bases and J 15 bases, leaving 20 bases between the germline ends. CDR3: CASSPAASAPVHF. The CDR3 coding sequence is TGTGCCAGCAGTCCCGCGGCATCAGCCCCAGTGCATTTT.

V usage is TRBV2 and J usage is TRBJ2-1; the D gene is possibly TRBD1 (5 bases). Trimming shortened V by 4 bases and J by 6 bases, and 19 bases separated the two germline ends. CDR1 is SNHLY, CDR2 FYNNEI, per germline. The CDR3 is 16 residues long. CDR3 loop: CASSAPFAGLGNEQFF. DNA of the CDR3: TGTGCCAGCAGTGCTCCTTTTGCAGGGCTAGGCAATGAGCAGTTCTTC.

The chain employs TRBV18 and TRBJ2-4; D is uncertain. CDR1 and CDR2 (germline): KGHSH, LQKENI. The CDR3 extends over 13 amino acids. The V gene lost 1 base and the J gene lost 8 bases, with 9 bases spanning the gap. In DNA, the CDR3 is TGTGCCAGCTCACCACAGGGAAAGGACATTCAGTACTTC. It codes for CASSPQGKDIQYF.

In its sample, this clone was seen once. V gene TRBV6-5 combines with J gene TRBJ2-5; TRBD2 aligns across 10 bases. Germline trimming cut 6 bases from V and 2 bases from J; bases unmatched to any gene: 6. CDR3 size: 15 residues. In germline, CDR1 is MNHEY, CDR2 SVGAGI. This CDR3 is CASRASGGPQETQYF. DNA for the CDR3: TGTGCCAGCAGGGCTAGCGGGGGCCCTCAAGAGACCCAGTACTTC.

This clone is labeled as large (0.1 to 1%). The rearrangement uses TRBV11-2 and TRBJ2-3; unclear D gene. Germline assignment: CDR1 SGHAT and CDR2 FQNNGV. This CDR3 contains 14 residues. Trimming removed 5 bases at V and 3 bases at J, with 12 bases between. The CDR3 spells CASSPLVRTDTQYF. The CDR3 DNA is TGTGCCAGCAGCCCACTGGTCCGGACAGATACGCAGTATTTT.

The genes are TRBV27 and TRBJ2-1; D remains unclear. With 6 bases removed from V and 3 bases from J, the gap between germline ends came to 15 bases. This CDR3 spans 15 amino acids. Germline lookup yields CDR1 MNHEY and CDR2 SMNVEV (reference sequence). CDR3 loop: CASSPDGQIYNEQFF. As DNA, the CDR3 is TGTGCCAGCAGCCCCGACGGGCAAATCTACAATGAGCAGTTCTTC.

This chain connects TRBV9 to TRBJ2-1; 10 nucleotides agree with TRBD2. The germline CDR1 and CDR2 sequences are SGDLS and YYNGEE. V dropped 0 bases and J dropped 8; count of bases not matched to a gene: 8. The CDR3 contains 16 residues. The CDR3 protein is CASSVAVGLAIDEQFF. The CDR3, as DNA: TGTGCCAGCAGCGTAGCTGTGGGACTAGCGATTGATGAGCAGTTCTTC.

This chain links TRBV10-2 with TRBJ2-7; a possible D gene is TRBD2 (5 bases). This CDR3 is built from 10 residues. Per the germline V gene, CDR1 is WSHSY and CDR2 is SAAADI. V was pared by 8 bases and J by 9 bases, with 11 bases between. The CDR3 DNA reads TGCGCCAGCTTTACAGCGGCGCAGTACGTC. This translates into CASFTAAQYV.

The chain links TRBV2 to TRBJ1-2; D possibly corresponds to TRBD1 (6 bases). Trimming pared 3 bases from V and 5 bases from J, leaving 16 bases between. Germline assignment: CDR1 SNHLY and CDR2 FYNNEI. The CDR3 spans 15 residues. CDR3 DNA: TGTGCCAGCAGTGACGCAATCCAGGGGATTTATGGCTACACCTTC. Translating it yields CASSDAIQGIYGYTF. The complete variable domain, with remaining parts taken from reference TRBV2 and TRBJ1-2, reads EPEVTQTPSHQVTQMGQEVILRCVPISNHLYFYWYRQILGQKVEFLVSFYNNEISEKSEIFDDQFSVERPDGSNFTLKIRSTKLEDSAMYFCASSDAIQGIYGYTFGSGTRLTVV.

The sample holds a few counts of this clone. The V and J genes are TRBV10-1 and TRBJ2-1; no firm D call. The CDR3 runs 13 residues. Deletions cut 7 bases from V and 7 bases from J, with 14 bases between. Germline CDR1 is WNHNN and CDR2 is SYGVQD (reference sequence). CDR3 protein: CASTQDLGNEQFF. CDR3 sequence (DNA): TGCGCCAGCACCCAGGATCTGGGGAATGAGCAGTTCTTC.

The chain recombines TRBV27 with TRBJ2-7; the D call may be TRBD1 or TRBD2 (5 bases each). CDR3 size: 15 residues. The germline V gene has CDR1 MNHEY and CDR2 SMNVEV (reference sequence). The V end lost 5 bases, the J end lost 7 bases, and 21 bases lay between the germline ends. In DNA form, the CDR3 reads TGTGCCAGCAGTCCCCGACAGACCACTCCGGGGGAGCAGTACTTC. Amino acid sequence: CASSPRQTTPGEQYF.

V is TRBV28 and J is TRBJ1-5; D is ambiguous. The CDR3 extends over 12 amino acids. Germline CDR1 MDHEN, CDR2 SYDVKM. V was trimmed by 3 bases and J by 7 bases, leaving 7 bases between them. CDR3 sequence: CASSFGVQPQHF. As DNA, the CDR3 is TGTGCCAGCAGTTTCGGAGTCCAGCCCCAGCATTTT.

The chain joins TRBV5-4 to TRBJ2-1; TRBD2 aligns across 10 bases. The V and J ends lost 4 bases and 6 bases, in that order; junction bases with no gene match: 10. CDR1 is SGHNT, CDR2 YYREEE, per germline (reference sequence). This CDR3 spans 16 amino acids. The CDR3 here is CASSAQLAGRGNEQFF. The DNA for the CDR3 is TGTGCCAGCAGCGCCCAACTAGCGGGGAGGGGCAATGAGCAGTTCTTC.

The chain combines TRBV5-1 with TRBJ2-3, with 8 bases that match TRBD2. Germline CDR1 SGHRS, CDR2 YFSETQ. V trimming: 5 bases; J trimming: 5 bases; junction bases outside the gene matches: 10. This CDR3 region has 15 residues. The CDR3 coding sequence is TGCGCCAGCAGGCCACAGGTGGCGGGAGGAGATACGCAGTATTTT. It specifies CASRPQVAGGDTQYF.

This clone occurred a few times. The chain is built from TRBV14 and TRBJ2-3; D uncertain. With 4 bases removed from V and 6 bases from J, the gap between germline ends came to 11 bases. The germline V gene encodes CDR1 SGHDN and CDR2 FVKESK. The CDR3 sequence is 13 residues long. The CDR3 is CASSRWRYDTQYF. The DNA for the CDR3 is TGTGCCAGCAGCCGATGGCGGTATGATACGCAGTATTTT.

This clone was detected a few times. The CDR3 protein is CASTNNRAEQFF. CDR3 bases: TGTGCCAGTACCAACAACAGGGCTGAGCAGTTCTTC. The chain carries TRBV19 and TRBJ2-1; tentatively, D is TRBD1 (6 bases). The CDR3 loop spans 12 amino acids. CDR1 is LNHDA, CDR2 SQIVND, per germline (reference sequence). Trimming removed 7 bases from V and 9 bases from J, with 13 bases in between.

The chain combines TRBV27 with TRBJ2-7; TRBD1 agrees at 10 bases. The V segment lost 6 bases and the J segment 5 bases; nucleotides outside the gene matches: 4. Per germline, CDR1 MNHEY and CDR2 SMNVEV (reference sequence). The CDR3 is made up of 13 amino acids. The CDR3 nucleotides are TGTGCCAGCAGAAGGACAGGGGGTAACGAGCAGTACTTC. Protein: CASRRTGGNEQYF.

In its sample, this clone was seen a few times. CDR3 DNA sequence: TGTGCCAGCAGCCCCCTCGCCAGGGACTATTCCGAGCAGTACTTC. Translating it yields CASSPLARDYSEQYF. The genes are TRBV4-2 and TRBJ2-7, with 7 bases matching TRBD2. This CDR3 has 15 residues. V trimming: 4 bases; J trimming: 6 bases; junction bases outside the gene matches: 12. Looked up from germline, CDR1 is LGHNA and CDR2 is YNFKEQ.

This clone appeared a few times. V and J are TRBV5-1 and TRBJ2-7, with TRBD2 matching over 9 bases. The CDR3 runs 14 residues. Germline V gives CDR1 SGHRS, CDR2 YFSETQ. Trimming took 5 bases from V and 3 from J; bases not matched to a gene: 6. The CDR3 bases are TGCGCCAGCAGGGTTAGACTAGCGGACTACGAGCAGTACTTC. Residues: CASRVRLADYEQYF.

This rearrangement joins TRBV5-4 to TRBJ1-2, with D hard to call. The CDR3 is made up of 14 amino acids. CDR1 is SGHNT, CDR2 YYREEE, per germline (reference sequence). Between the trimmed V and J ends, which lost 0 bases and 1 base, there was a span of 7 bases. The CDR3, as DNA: TGTGCCAGCAGCTTGGGGACGGTTAACTATGGCTACACCTTC. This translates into CASSLGTVNYGYTF.

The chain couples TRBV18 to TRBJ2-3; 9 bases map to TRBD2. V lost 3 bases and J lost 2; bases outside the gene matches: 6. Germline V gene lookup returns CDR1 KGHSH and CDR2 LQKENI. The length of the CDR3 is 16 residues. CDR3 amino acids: CASSPSGTSPTDTQYF. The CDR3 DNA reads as TGTGCCAGCTCACCGTCTGGGACTAGCCCCACAGATACGCAGTATTTT.

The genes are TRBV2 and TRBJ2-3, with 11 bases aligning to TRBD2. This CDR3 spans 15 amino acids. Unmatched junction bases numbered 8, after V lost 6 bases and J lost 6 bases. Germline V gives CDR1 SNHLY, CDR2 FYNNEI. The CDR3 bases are TGTGCCAGCAGCGCTCAACTAGCGGGAGTGGATACGCAGTATTTT. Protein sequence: CASSAQLAGVDTQYF.